What follows is one T cell receptor (beta chain) and its context. The sample originates from a study of blood T cell repertoires in COVID-19. For the study at large: From the United States, Italy and Spain came samples of acute and convalescent COVID-19. PBMCs, B-cell-depleted T cells, or T cells provided the cDNA or gDNA that made up the material.

Clones were read by immunoSEQ multiplex PCR, and TCRdb kept only the in-frame ones, dropping some. The sample has 150,000 or so clones; approximately 90% are singletons. The CDR3 has 16 residues. V shed 4 bases and J 3 bases; nucleotides not matched to a gene: 5. Germline lookup yields CDR1 SGHRS and CDR2 YFSETQ. This TCR came from a woman aged 50 to 60 with acute or convalescent COVID-19. The chain uses TRBV5-1 and TRBJ2-7, with 15 bases aligning to TRBD2. What was sequenced was peripheral blood. The CDR3 nucleotides read TGCGCCAGCAGCACGGGACTAGCGGGGGGACACTACGAGCAGTACTTC. Protein: CASSTGLAGGHYEQYF.